This TCR beta chain was captured in a study of T cells expressing NK-cell markers. Study findings and constraints: The share of CD8+ T cells held by dominant NKG2C+ clonotypes was about 1.0-7.5% in roughly 6 donors. Four of the donors also had these clonotypes leading their CD3+CD56-NKG2C+ fraction.

TCRdb re-called the 5' RACE reads and gives one entry per CDR3 protein, without DNA. Here the sample table reports about 460,000 distinct CDR3 sequences. The CDR3 is made up of 16 amino acids. Notes on this clonotype: Its antigen is undetermined.

Specimen: blood T cells: a sorted CD56 or NKG2C T cell subset, CD4+ or CD8+ T cells, or bulk PBMC T cells (not recorded which). V and J are TRBV12-3 or TRBV12-4 and TRBJ2-1; TCRdb proposes TRBD2, but this gene call is untestable without DNA. The source of this sequence is a woman between 50 and 59 years old in good health. CDR3 protein: CASSKGLAGGGNEQFF.